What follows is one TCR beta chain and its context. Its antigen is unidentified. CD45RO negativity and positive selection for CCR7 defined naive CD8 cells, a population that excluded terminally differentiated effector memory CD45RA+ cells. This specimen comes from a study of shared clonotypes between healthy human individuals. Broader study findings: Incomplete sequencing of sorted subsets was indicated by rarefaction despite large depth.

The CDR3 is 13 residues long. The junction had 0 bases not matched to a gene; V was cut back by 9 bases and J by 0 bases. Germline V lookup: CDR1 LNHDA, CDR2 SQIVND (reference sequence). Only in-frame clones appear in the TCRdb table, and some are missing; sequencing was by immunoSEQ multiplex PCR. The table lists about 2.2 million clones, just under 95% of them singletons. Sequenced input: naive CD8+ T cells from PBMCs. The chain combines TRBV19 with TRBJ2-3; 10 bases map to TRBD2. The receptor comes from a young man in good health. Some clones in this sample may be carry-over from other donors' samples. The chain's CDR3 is CARTSGSTDTQYF. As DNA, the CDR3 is TGTGCCAGGACTAGCGGGAGCACAGATACGCAGTATTTT.